Reported below is one T cell receptor beta chain. The target antigen is unknown. Each sample yielded at least 6 micrograms of PBMC total RNA. The data derive from a study of blood T cells in healthy people across ages. Study-wide findings and caveats: Unsorted PBMCs ruled out conclusive naive versus antigen-experienced comparison.

Germline V gives CDR1 SGHRS, CDR2 YFSETQ. The CDR3 loop spans 16 amino acids. The V and J ends lost 3 bases and 6 bases respectively, with 20 bases between them. Then a second PCR, running about 6 to 11 cycles, was carried out with a sample-barcoded 5' primer and a J-beta primer mix. All cDNA molecules were each tagged by a template-switch adaptor with 12 random nucleotides. TCRdb re-derived calls from the 5' RACE reads in MiXCR, one entry per CDR3 protein. The sample records more than 750,000 distinct CDR3 sequences, about 28% being singletons. This sample also appeared in a second study, on T cells of mothers and their children. Per that paper: Both sample barcodes and 2-4 random nucleotides came from the M1S primer of the second PCR.

V gene TRBV5-1 combines with J gene TRBJ2-3, with D maybe TRBD2 (6 bases). The TCR was taken from a woman aged 40-49 years in good health. The source material was blood. CDR3 residues: CASSSILARSPDTQYF. The CDR3 DNA reads as TGCGCCAGCAGCTCGATTCTAGCGAGAAGCCCGGATACGCAGTATTTT.